This T cell receptor (beta chain) was recorded in a study of cytomegalovirus exposure and HLA in healthy donors. Unmatched junction bases numbered 15, after V lost 3 bases and J lost 8 bases. The CDR3 has 17 amino acids. Germline loops: CDR1 SGHNT, CDR2 YYREEE (reference sequence). PCR used 60 Vbeta primers and 13 Jbeta primers. Repertoires were generated with immunoSEQ multiplex PCR, while TCRdb's copy carries only in-frame clones and drops some. The table lists about 120,000 clones, 77% of them singletons. J is TRBJ2-2 and V is TRBV5-4, with 8 bases fitting TRBD1. What was sequenced was PBMCs. The sequence derives from a man aged 18 to 35 in good health and CMV-seropositive. CDR3 sequence (DNA): TGTGCCAGCAGCTCTGCGATGCCTAGGACAGGGAGAGGGGAGCTGTTTTTT. Translated, it gives CASSSAMPRTGRGELFF.